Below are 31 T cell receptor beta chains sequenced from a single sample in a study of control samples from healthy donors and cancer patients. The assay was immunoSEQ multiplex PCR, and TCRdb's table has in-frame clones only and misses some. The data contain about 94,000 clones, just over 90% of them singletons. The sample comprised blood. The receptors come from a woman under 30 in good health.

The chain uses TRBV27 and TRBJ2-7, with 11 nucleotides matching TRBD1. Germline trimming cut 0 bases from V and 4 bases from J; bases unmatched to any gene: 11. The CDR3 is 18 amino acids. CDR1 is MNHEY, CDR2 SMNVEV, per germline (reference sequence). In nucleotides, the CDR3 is TGTGCCAGCAGTTTATCGCCACCCGGGACAGGGGGGGGATACGAGCAGTACTTC. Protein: CASSLSPPGTGGGYEQYF.

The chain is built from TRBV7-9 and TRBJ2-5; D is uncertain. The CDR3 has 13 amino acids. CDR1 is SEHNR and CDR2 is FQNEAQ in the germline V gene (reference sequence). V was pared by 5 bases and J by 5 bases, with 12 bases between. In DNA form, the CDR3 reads TGTGCCAGCAGCCCAGACCTTGGCGAGACCCAGTACTTC. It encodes CASSPDLGETQYF.

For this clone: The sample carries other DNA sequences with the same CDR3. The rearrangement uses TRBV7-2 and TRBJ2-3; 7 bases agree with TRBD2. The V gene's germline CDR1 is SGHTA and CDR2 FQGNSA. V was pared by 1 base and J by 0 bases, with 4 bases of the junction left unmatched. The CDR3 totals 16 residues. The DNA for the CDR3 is TGTGCCAGCAGCTTAGGAGCGGGGTTGAGCACAGATACGCAGTATTTT. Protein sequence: CASSLGAGLSTDTQYF.

CDR3 sequence (DNA): TGTGCCGGGGCTAGCGGGGGTGACTCCTACGAGCAGTACTTC. It yields the protein CAGASGGDSYEQYF. The chain joins TRBV6-5 to TRBJ2-7; TRBD2 matches 10 bases. With 11 bases clipped from V and 0 bases from J, the junction kept 7 bases outside the gene matches. Germline-derived CDR1 and CDR2 are MNHEY and SVGAGI. The CDR3 runs to 14 residues.

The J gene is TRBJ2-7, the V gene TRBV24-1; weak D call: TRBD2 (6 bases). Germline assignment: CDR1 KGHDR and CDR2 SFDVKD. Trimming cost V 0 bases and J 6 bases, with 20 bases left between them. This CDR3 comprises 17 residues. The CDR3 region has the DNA TGTGCCACCAGTGATTTGACCCGCGACATCCCCGGGGGCGAGCAGTACTTC. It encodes CATSDLTRDIPGGEQYF.

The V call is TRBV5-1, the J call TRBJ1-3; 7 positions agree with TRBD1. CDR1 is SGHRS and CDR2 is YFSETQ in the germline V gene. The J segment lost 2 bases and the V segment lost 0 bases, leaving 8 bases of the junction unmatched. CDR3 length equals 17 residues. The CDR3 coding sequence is TGCGCCAGCAGCTTGGGGGCAGGGGGGAAAGCTGGAAACACCATATATTTT. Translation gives CASSLGAGGKAGNTIYF.

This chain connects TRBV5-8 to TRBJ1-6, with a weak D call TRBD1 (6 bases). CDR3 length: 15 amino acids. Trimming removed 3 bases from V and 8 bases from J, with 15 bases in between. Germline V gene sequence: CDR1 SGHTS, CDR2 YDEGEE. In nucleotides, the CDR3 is TGTGCCAGCAGCTCCAGGACAGCATGGGATTCACCCCTCCACTTT. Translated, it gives CASSSRTAWDSPLHF.

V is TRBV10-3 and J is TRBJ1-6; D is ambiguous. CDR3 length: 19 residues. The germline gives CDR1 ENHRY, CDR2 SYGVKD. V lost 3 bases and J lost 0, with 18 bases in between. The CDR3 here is CAISESGPASSSYNSPLHF. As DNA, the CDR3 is TGTGCCATCAGTGAATCAGGACCCGCTAGCAGCTCCTATAATTCACCCCTCCACTTT.

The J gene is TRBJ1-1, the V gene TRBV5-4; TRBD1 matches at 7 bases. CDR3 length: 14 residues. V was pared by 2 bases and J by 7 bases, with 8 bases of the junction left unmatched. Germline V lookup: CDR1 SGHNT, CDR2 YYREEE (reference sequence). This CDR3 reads CASSLSGGQIEAFF. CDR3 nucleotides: TGTGCCAGCAGCTTATCAGGGGGACAGATTGAAGCTTTCTTT.

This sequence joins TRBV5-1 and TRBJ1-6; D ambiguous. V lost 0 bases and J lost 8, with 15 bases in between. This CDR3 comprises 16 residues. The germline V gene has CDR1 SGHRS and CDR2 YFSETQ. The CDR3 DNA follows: TGCGCCAGCAGCTTGGTGGTAAACAACGTTCATTCACCCCTCCACTTT. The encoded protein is CASSLVVNNVHSPLHF.

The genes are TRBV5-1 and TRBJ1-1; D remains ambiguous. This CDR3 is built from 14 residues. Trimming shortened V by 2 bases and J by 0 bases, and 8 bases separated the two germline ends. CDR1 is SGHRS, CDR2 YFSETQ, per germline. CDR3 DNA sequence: TGCGCCAGCAGCTTTGGGAGCATGAACACTGAAGCTTTCTTT. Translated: CASSFGSMNTEAFF. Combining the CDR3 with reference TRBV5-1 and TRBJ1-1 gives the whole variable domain KAGVTQTPRYLIKTRGQQVTLSCSPISGHRSVSWYQQTPGQGLQFLFEYFSETQRNKGNFPGRFSGRQFSNSRSEMNVSTLELGDSALYLCASSFGSMNTEAFFGQGTRLTVV.

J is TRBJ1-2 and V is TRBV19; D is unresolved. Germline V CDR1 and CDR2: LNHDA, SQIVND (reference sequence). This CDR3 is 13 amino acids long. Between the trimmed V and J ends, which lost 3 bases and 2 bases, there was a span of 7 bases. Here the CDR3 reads CASSIGENYGYTF. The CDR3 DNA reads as TGTGCCAGTAGTATCGGAGAAAACTATGGCTACACCTTC.

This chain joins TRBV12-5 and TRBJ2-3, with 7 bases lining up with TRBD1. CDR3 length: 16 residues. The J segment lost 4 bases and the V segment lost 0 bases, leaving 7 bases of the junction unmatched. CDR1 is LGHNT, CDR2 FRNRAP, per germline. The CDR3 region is CASGLVLGTVADTQYF. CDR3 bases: TGTGCTAGTGGTTTGGTACTTGGGACAGTCGCAGATACGCAGTATTTT.

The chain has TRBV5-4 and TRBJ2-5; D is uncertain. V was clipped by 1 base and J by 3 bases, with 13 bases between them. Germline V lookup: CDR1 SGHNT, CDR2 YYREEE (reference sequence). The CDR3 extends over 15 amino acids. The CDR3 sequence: CASSLTSAVEETQYF. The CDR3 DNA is TGTGCCAGCAGCTTGACCTCAGCTGTCGAAGAGACCCAGTACTTC.

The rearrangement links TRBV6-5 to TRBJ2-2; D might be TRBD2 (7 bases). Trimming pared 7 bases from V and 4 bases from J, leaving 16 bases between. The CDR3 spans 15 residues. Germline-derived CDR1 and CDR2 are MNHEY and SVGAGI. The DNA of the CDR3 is TGTGCCAGCACCCAACTGGGGGGGCGCACCGGGGAGCTGTTTTTT. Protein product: CASTQLGGRTGELFF.

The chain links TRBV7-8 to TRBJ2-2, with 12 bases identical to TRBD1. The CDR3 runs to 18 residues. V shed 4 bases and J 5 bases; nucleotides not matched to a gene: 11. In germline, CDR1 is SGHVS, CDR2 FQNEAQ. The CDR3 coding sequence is TGTGCCAGCAGCTCGTCCGGGACAGGGGGCGCGGGAACCGGGGAGCTGTTTTTT. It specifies CASSSSGTGGAGTGELFF.

Here the CDR3 DNA reads TGTGCCAGCAGTTTGGGTCAGGGCCGTGGCTACACCTTC. Protein: CASSLGQGRGYTF. This chain joins TRBV27 and TRBJ1-2, with D possibly TRBD1 on 5 matching bases. V was clipped by 3 bases and J by 7 bases, with 12 bases between them. The V gene's germline CDR1 is MNHEY and CDR2 SMNVEV (reference sequence). This CDR3 has 13 residues.

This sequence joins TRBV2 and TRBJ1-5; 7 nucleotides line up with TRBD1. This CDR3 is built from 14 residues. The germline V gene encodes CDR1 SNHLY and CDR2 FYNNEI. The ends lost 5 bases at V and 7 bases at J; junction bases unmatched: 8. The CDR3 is CASSPTGVRQPQHF. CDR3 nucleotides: TGTGCCAGCAGTCCTACAGGGGTAAGGCAGCCCCAGCATTTT.

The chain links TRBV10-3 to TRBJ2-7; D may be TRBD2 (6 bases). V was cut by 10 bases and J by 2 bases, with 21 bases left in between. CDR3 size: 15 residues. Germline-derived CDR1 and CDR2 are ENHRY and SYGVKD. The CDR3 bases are TGTGCCACTTCTTACCCGGGGGACCCTACCTACGAGCAGTACTTC. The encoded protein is CATSYPGDPTYEQYF.

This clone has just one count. The DNA of the CDR3 is TGTGCCAGCAGCGGCCCTAGCGGGGCACGAGATACGCAGTATTTT. Translating it yields CASSGPSGARDTQYF. This chain joins TRBV2 and TRBJ2-3, with 9 nucleotides matching TRBD2. CDR3 length: 15 amino acids. The V and J ends lost 6 bases and 5 bases, in that order; junction bases with no gene match: 9. Per germline, CDR1 SNHLY and CDR2 FYNNEI. The variable domain in full, with the rest retrieved from reference TRBV2 and TRBJ2-3, is EPEVTQTPSHQVTQMGQEVILRCVPISNHLYFYWYRQILGQKVEFLVSFYNNEISEKSEIFDDQFSVERPDGSNFTLKIRSTKLEDSAMYFCASSGPSGARDTQYFGPGTRLTVL.

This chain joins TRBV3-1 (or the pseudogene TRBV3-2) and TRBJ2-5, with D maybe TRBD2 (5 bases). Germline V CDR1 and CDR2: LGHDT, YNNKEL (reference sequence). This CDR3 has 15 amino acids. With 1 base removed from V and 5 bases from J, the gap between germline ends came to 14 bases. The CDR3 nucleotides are TGTGCCAGCAGCCAAGGGACTTGGAATGCGGAGACCCAGTACTTC. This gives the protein CASSQGTWNAETQYF.

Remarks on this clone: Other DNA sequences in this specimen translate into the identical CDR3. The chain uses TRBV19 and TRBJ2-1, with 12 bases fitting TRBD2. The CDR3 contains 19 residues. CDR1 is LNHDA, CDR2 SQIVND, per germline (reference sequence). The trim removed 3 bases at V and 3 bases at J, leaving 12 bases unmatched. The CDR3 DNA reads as TGTGCCAGTAGTATTCTTGGCGGACTAGCGGGGCCCCTCTACAATGAGCAGTTCTTC. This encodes CASSILGGLAGPLYNEQFF.

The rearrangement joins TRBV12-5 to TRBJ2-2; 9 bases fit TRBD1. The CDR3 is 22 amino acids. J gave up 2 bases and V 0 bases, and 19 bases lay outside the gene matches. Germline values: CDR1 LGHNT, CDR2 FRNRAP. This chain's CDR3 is CASGLVLSTGQGNVINTGELFF. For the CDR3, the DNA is TGTGCTAGTGGTTTGGTACTATCAACGGGACAGGGTAACGTTATTAACACCGGGGAGCTGTTTTTT.

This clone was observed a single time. In nucleotides, the CDR3 is TGTGCCAGCAGATCAACAGGGGTCTATGGCTACACCTTC. Translation: CASRSTGVYGYTF. The chain couples TRBV12-3 or TRBV12-4 to TRBJ1-2; 7 nucleotides line up with TRBD1. V trimming: 6 bases; J trimming: 4 bases; junction bases outside the gene matches: 5. The CDR3 length is 13 residues.

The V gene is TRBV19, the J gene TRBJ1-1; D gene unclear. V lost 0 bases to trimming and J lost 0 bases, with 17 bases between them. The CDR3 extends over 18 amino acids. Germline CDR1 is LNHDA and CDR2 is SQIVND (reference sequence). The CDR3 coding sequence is TGTGCCAGTAGTATAGAGGGCGGTCCGGGTAGAATGAACACTGAAGCTTTCTTT. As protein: CASSIEGGPGRMNTEAFF.

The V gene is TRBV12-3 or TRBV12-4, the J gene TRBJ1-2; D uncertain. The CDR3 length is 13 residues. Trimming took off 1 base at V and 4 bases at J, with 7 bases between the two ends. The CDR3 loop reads CASSLDGVYGYTF. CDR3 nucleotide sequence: TGTGCCAGCAGTTTAGACGGAGTCTATGGCTACACCTTC.

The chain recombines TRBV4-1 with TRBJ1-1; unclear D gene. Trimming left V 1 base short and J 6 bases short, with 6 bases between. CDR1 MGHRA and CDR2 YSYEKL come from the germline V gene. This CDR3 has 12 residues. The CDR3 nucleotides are TGCGCCAGCAGCCAAGGCCCCTCTGAAGCTTTCTTT. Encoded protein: CASSQGPSEAFF.

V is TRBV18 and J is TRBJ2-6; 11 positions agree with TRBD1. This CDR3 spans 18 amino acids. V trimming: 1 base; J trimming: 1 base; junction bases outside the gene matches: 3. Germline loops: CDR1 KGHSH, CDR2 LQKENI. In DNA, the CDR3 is TGTGCCAGCTCACCACAAGGACAGGGGGCATCTGGGGCCAACGTCCTGACTTTC. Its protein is CASSPQGQGASGANVLTF.

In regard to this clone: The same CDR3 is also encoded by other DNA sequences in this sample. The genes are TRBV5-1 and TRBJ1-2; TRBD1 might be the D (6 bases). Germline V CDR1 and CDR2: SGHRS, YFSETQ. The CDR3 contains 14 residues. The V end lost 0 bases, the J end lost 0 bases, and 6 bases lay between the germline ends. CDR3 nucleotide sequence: TGCGCCAGCAGCTTGGGGACAGCTAACTATGGCTACACCTTC. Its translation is CASSLGTANYGYTF.

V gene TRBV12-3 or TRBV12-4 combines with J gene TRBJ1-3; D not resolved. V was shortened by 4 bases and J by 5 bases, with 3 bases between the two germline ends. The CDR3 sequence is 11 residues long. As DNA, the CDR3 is TGTGCCAGCAGTTACAGAAACACCATATATTTT. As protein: CASSYRNTIYF.

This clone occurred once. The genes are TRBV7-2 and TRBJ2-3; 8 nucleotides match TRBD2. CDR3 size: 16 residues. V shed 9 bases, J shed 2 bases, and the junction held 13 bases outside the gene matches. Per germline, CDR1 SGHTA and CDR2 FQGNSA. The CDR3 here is CASTKSSGRDTDTQYF. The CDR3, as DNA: TGTGCCAGTACAAAGTCTAGCGGGCGGGACACAGATACGCAGTATTTT.